The text below deals with one T cell receptor (beta chain). Its antigen is unidentified. The sample belongs to a study of cytomegalovirus exposure and HLA in healthy donors. V dropped 8 bases and J dropped 0 bases, with 5 bases sitting between them. CDR3 length: 13 amino acids. Per germline, CDR1 MNHNS and CDR2 SASEGT. The PCR ran on 60 Vbeta and 13 Jbeta primers. Generated by immunoSEQ multiplex PCR, the TCRdb table keeps only in-frame clones and is missing some. The table has more than 150,000 clones, about 88% seen once. The study, taken as a whole, reports: Across donors, most TCRs were seen rarely, yet some public ones were widespread. Researchers reported in a later analysis that common viral pathogens appeared linked to several top clusters. Certain sequence variants were highly shared and formed a cluster, and this cluster was likely a sequencing artifact.

Material: PBMCs. V is TRBV6-1 and J is TRBJ1-6, with unresolved D. This clonotype was sampled from a girl under three years old in good health and CMV-seronegative. The CDR3 sequence is CASRSSYNSPLHF. Here the CDR3 DNA reads TGTGCCAGCCGCAGCTCCTATAATTCACCCCTCCACTTT.